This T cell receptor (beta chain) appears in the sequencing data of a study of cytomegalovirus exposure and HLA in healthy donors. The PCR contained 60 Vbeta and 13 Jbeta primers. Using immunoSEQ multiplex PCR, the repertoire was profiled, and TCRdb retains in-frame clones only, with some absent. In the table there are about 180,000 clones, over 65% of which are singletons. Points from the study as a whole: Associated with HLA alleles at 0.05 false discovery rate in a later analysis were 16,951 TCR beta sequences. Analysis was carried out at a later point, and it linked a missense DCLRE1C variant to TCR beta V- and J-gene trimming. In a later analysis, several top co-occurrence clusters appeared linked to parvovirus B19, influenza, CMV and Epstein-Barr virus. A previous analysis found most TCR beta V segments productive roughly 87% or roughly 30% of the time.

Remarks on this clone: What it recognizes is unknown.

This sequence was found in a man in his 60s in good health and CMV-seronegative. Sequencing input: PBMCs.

CDR3 residues: CASSTQGFNQPQHF. CDR3 DNA: TGTGCCAGCAGTACACAGGGGTTCAATCAGCCCCAGCATTTT. This rearrangement joins TRBV6-6 to TRBJ1-5; TRBD1 aligns across 7 bases. This CDR3 is built from 14 residues. Trimming took 5 bases from V and 3 from J; bases not matched to a gene: 4. Germline V gene lookup returns CDR1 MNHNY and CDR2 SVGAGI (reference sequence).